Sequencing of this T cell receptor (beta chain) was carried out in a study of T cell responses to AZD1222 COVID-19 vaccine. Libraries were prepared by immunoSEQ multiplex PCR; TCRdb keeps only in-frame clonotypes and omits some of them. The sample lists some 80,000 clones; 88% were seen once. In germline, CDR1 is LGHDT, CDR2 YNNKEL (reference sequence). V lost 2 bases and J lost 1, with 6 bases in between. This CDR3 is 13 amino acids long. As for this clone: The antigen is unknown.

Study outcomes and limitations: There were repertoire samples only from the period after the peak T cell response. Donors skewed white British and female; clonal diversity was possibly underestimated. Spike-wide coverage was observed for vaccine-associated CD4 TCRs, with dominant responses at 160-218 and 743-854.

The input for sequencing was peripheral blood, taken 28 days after the second dose of the MenACWY control vaccine. The chain has TRBV3-1 (or the pseudogene TRBV3-2) and TRBJ2-7; D not resolved. The receptor comes from an adult who received the MenACWY meningococcal vaccine as a control. The CDR3 loop is CASSQTESYEQYF. For the CDR3, the DNA is TGTGCCAGCAGCCAAACAGAGTCCTACGAGCAGTACTTC.